Listed below are T cell receptor beta chains from one sample, sequenced in a study of the immune and genomic landscape of osteosarcoma. Sequencing used immunoSEQ multiplex PCR; TCRdb keeps in-frame clones, though not all of them. This table has about 5,100 clones, over 70% appearing once. Sequencing was done on a sample of osteosarcoma tumor tissue from the lung. These receptors were obtained from a human donor with osteosarcoma. Each CDR3 is given with its conserved first and last residue. The order of the fields is J gene, clone size, V gene, D gene, CDR3 protein, CDR3 DNA. The D gene is left open where the match is weak. Size is omitted from some rows. Given values are once, few, many or a class for expanded clones.

J gene: TRBJ2-3; clone size: once; V gene: TRBV29-1; D gene: TRBD2; CDR3 protein: CSVETSGADTQYF; CDR3 DNA: TGCAGCGTGGAAACTAGCGGGGCAGATACGCAGTATTTT
J gene: TRBJ1-4; clone size: NA; V gene: TRBV6-6; D gene: TRBD1; CDR3 protein: CATFTGVEEKLFF; CDR3 DNA: TGTGCCACCTTTACAGGGGTTGAAGAAAAACTGTTTTTT
J gene: TRBJ2-7; clone size: NA; V gene: TRBV5-5; D gene: NA; CDR3 protein: CASSWPSTRPYEQYF; CDR3 DNA: TGTGCCAGCAGCTGGCCTTCGACCAGACCTTACGAGCAGTACTTC
J gene: TRBJ2-7; clone size: NA; V gene: TRBV7-2; D gene: NA; CDR3 protein: CASSPAFSKHYEQYF; CDR3 DNA: TGTGCCAGCAGCCCGGCGTTTAGCAAACACTACGAGCAGTACTTC
J gene: TRBJ1-4; clone size: NA; V gene: TRBV28; D gene: NA; CDR3 protein: CASRLYEKLFF; CDR3 DNA: TGTGCCAGCAGATTGTATGAAAAACTGTTTTTT
J gene: TRBJ1-2; clone size: NA; V gene: TRBV6-5; D gene: TRBD1; CDR3 protein: CASSYQGQGVGYTF; CDR3 DNA: TGTGCCAGCAGTTACCAGGGACAGGGTGTCGGCTACACCTTC
J gene: TRBJ2-1; clone size: few; V gene: TRBV10-3; D gene: TRBD1; CDR3 protein: CAISESKGTADDEQFF; CDR3 DNA: TGTGCCATCAGTGAGTCTAAAGGGACAGCGGATGATGAGCAGTTCTTC
J gene: TRBJ2-7; clone size: few; V gene: TRBV5-1; D gene: TRBD1; CDR3 protein: CASSFTGQGRYF; CDR3 DNA: TGCGCCAGCAGCTTCACGGGACAGGGGAGGTACTTC
J gene: TRBJ1-2; clone size: NA; V gene: TRBV27; D gene: TRBD1; CDR3 protein: CASSLTDRNGYTF; CDR3 DNA: TGTGCCAGCAGTTTAACGGACAGGAATGGCTACACCTTC
J gene: TRBJ1-2; clone size: NA; V gene: TRBV18; D gene: NA; CDR3 protein: CASSPAAQADYGYTF; CDR3 DNA: TGTGCCAGCTCACCTGCGGCCCAGGCTGACTATGGCTACACCTTC
J gene: TRBJ1-1; clone size: NA; V gene: TRBV6-5; D gene: NA; CDR3 protein: CASSYSAGNTEAFF; CDR3 DNA: TGTGCCAGCAGTTACTCGGCAGGGAACACTGAAGCTTTCTTT
J gene: TRBJ2-3; clone size: NA; V gene: TRBV6-6; D gene: NA; CDR3 protein: CASSPDSTDTQYF; CDR3 DNA: TGTGCCAGCAGTCCCGACAGCACAGATACGCAGTATTTT
J gene: TRBJ2-2; clone size: NA; V gene: TRBV6-6; D gene: NA; CDR3 protein: CASSRSSSAYTGELFF; CDR3 DNA: TGTGCCAGCAGTAGGTCCTCTAGCGCCTACACCGGGGAGCTGTTTTTT
J gene: TRBJ2-7; clone size: NA; V gene: TRBV10-3; D gene: NA; CDR3 protein: CAISEGWPDVQYF; CDR3 DNA: TGTGCCATCAGTGAGGGGTGGCCAGACGTGCAGTACTTC
J gene: TRBJ2-7; clone size: NA; V gene: TRBV7-1; D gene: TRBD1; CDR3 protein: CASSPRQGPSYEQYF; CDR3 DNA: TGTGCCAGCAGCCCACGACAGGGACCCTCCTACGAGCAGTACTTC
J gene: TRBJ2-7; clone size: NA; V gene: TRBV7-6; D gene: TRBD2; CDR3 protein: CASSLGASGTVYYEQYF; CDR3 DNA: TGTGCCAGCAGCTTAGGGGCTAGCGGGACCGTATACTACGAGCAGTACTTC
J gene: TRBJ1-5; clone size: NA; V gene: TRBV5-5; D gene: NA; CDR3 protein: CASSQGWGSEPQHF; CDR3 DNA: TGTGCCAGCAGTCAAGGGTGGGGTTCGGAGCCCCAGCATTTT
J gene: TRBJ1-5; clone size: NA; V gene: TRBV30; D gene: TRBD1; CDR3 protein: CAWSPGTVGSNQPQHF; CDR3 DNA: TGTGCCTGGAGCCCCGGGACAGTCGGGAGCAATCAGCCCCAGCATTTT
J gene: TRBJ2-3; clone size: once; V gene: TRBV29-1; D gene: NA; CDR3 protein: CSVYTGASTDTQYF; CDR3 DNA: TGCAGCGTTTATACCGGGGCCTCCACAGATACGCAGTATTTT
J gene: TRBJ2-7; clone size: NA; V gene: TRBV19; D gene: TRBD1; CDR3 protein: CASSISTGGREQYF; CDR3 DNA: TGTGCCAGTAGTATCTCGACAGGGGGTCGCGAGCAGTACTTC
J gene: TRBJ2-3; clone size: NA; V gene: TRBV5-5; D gene: TRBD2; CDR3 protein: CASSSASGRAWDTQYF; CDR3 DNA: TGTGCCAGCAGCTCTGCTAGCGGGAGGGCCTGGGATACGCAGTATTTT
J gene: TRBJ2-7; clone size: NA; V gene: TRBV4-1; D gene: NA; CDR3 protein: CASSPRRVRSYEQYF; CDR3 DNA: TGCGCCAGCAGCCCCCGGAGGGTCCGATCCTACGAGCAGTACTTC
J gene: TRBJ2-2; clone size: NA; V gene: TRBV18; D gene: NA; CDR3 protein: CASSPKRTGELFF; CDR3 DNA: TGTGCCAGCTCACCCAAGAGGACCGGGGAGCTGTTTTTT